This TCR beta chain originates from a study of T-cell reconstitution after alpha-beta-depleted transplantation in children. Study-wide findings and caveats: Several hundred expanded graft clones reportedly gave rise to the alpha-beta T cells present about two months after transplant.

This clonotype has only a few counts. Its antigen is undetermined. Germline V gives CDR1 WSHSY, CDR2 SAAADI. The ends were cut back, 3 bases at V and 5 bases at J, with 13 bases in the middle. The CDR3 runs 14 residues. Researchers prepared the TCRbeta library using unique molecular identifiers, the study reports. TCRdb redid the calling of the PCR reads with MiXCR, one entry per CDR3 protein. Of about 210,000 distinct CDR3 sequences listed, approximately 17% are singletons. This rearrangement joins TRBV10-2 to TRBJ2-5; D not resolved. The sequence came from a male patient aged 2 to 10 who had a stem cell transplant for acute lymphoblastic leukemia, so the T cells may come from the graft donor. The sequences come from PBMCs, mostly from graft donor cells, collected 360 days after TCRalphabeta/CD19-depleted stem cell transplant. The CDR3 DNA sequence: TGCGCCAGCAGTGACGCGGCGGCCCTTGAGACCCAGTACTTC. Protein: CASSDAAALETQYF.